This T cell receptor (beta chain) was sequenced during a study of regulatory T cells in long-lasting Graves disease. This clonotype was observed at least ten times. Time point reported: newly diagnosed GD, antithyroid drugs for less than 3 months. PBMC-extracted RNA yielded the TCR library. Guidelines of the American Thyroid Association were used to diagnose Graves' disease. Researchers made TCR beta libraries by using iRepertoire HTBI primers and running Arm-PCR on CDR3 regions. TCRdb analysed the multiplex PCR reads with MiXCR anew, one entry per CDR3 protein. The table has hundreds of thousands of distinct CDR3 sequences, approximately 12% seen once. Trimming shortened V by 4 bases and J by 4 bases, and 10 bases separated the two germline ends. In germline, CDR1 is MGHDK, CDR2 SYGVNS. CDR3 size: 13 residues. In addition, the sample was reused for a study of T cells in Graves' hyperthyroidism and ophthalmopathy. That report adds: Uncontrolled infection, other autoimmune disease, pregnancy or lactation disqualified patients from enrolment. Most thyroid clonotypes with frequency above 0.001 were detected in blood. Ophthalmopathy onset followed model prediction by a median about 6.9 months.

The receptor was isolated from a woman in her 30s with Graves disease. This specimen was peripheral blood mononuclear cells (PBMCs), taken at new diagnosis, from a patient treated with antithyroid drugs. The rearrangement uses TRBV25-1 and TRBJ2-5, with D possibly being TRBD1 or TRBD2 (5 bases each). The CDR3 region is CASSGQGVETQYF. The CDR3 DNA sequence: TGTGCCAGCAGTGGTCAGGGAGTAGAGACCCAGTACTTC.